This TCR beta chain was recovered during a study of breast tumors, draining lymph nodes, adjacent tissues (dated by TCRdb to 2016 to 2017). About the investigation overall: TCR beta repertoires were compared across tumor, adjacent nontumor tissue and axillary lymph nodes obtained from breast cancer patients. The study was designed to assess the relationships and possible T-cell exchange between tumor, surrounding tissue and draining lymph node repertoires in human breast cancer. Overall results and qualifications from the work: The data were considered consistent with most tumor T cells being derived from the lymph node and subsequently expanding within tumor tissue. Tumor T-cell repertoires showed less diversity than lymph node repertoires and more diversity than nontumor tissue repertoires, and tumor T-cell repertoires showed preferential V and J gene usage. The similarity between tumor and nontumor tissue repertoires was significantly greater in luminal-like breast cancer than in basal-like breast cancer. The study presented the conclusion that tumor T cells originate in lymph nodes as consistent with a hypothesis, not as something directly demonstrated.

The sequencer was an Illumina HiSeq 2000. TCR beta chain libraries were generated by multiplex PCR amplification. High-throughput sequencing was used to analyze the amplified TCR beta chain products. TCRdb cleaned the public reads at Q25 with fastp, built clones with MiXCR and kept in-frame beta chains. Rows matching on CDR3 protein sequence are summarized as one entry with the most common DNA and genes. The sample contains fewer than 200,000 distinct CDR3 sequences, around a third of them found a single time. Of the sample, 3.5% to 4.5% falls within the top ten clones. Lymph node samples came from the axillary draining lymph nodes of breast cancer patients. For this clonotype: What antigen it recognizes has not been identified. No much larger clone exists at a distance of one base, and base qualities are not known.

From the germline V gene, CDR1 is SGHAT and CDR2 is FQNNGV. The CDR3 contains 19 residues, cysteine and phenylalanine counted. Only the CDR3 portion is preserved as DNA: 57 bases, with reading frame beginning at the first base. For this chain, trimming is 5 bases at the V end and 1 base at the J end, and the number of junction bases without a gene match is 12. The TCR comes from a female donor with breast cancer. Some clones in this sample may be carry-over from other donors' samples. The chain is encoded by TRBV11-2 joined to TRBJ2-1; the junction holds 12 bases that match TRBD2. Specimen: axillary lymph node tissue. CDR3 reads: CASSLSLPLAGGSYNEQFF. The nucleotide sequence is TGTGCCAGCAGCCTCTCCCTCCCCCTAGCGGGAGGGTCCTACAATGAGCAGTTCTTC.